This paragraph reports one TCR beta chain. In its sample, this clone was seen once. Its antigen remains undetermined. There are no base qualities to consult, and no much larger clone falls within one base. The sample comes from a study of T cell changes during pregnancy in multiple sclerosis (dated by TCRdb to between 2019 and 2020). In the study overall: Changes in the T cell repertoire over the course of pregnancy were examined in this study in women with multiple sclerosis.

The CDR3 measures 16 amino acids from cysteine to phenylalanine. Left in the record is the CDR3 DNA by itself, 48 bases read in frame from the first base. V is shortened by 4 bases, J by 0 bases, and the region joining them spans 13 bases. The germline V gene gives CDR1 as SGHRS and CDR2 as YFSETQ. The library relied on the immunoSEQ multiplex PCR assay. TCRdb limited this immuneACCESS table to in-frame rearrangements with V and J called. A share of clones is missing; checked studies link under half to unresolved V genes, and the rest is unexplained. Across this sample there are over 50,000 clones, with about 87% seen only once. The biggest ten clones account for approximately 1% of the sample.

This clonotype originated in a female donor in good health, enrolled as a control in a pregnancy study. The chain is encoded by TRBV5-1 joined to TRBJ2-2; a confident D gene designation cannot be given. Sequences were derived from peripheral blood, sampled in the first trimester of pregnancy. The CDR3 reads CASSLNLGANTGELFF. The base sequence is TGCGCCAGCAGCCTGAATCTGGGCGCGAACACCGGGGAGCTGTTTTTT.